This T cell receptor beta chain was identified in a study of CD8+CD57+ T cells in acquired aplastic anemia. On the study more broadly: The DNA of sorted CD4+ and CD8+ cells averaged roughly 3 ug.

CDR3 and TCR beta VDJ profiling relied on a genomic DNA template. TCRdb reanalysed the reads using MiXCR and keeps one entry per CDR3 protein. Here the sample spans 150,000 to 200,000 distinct CDR3 sequences, 64% being singletons. As regards this clonotype: Its antigen is undetermined.

Notes on the study in general: Roughly 28 was the count of CD8+ CDR3 sequences that patients shared with controls. Controls did not differ significantly from patients in CD8+ Simpson's diversity.

The CDR3 spans 15 residues. The junction had 2 bases not matched to a gene; V was cut back by 2 bases and J by 3 bases. Per germline, CDR1 KGHDR and CDR2 SFDVKD. V gene TRBV24-1 combines with J gene TRBJ2-2, with 7 bases identical to TRBD1. The TCR originated in a human donor with severe aplastic anemia or a healthy control (not recorded which). The specimen sequenced was sorted CD4+, CD8+, or CD8+CD57+ T cells (not recorded which) from PBMCs. CDR3 DNA sequence: TGTGCCACCAGTGATTGGACAGGCTACACCGGGGAGCTGTTTTTT. It encodes CATSDWTGYTGELFF.